This T cell receptor beta chain was recovered during a study of blood T cell repertoires in COVID-19. Study-level information: Specimens from acute and convalescent COVID-19 originated in the United States, Italy and Spain.

Exposed enrollees had met someone with a PCR-confirmed or clinician-diagnosed COVID-19 case at some point within the 2 weeks before study entry. The V segment lost 5 bases and the J segment 6 bases; nucleotides outside the gene matches: 11. The CDR3 contains 16 residues. Germline CDR1 is SGHTA and CDR2 is FQGNSA. The data were produced by immunoSEQ multiplex PCR, yet TCRdb's version contains in-frame clones alone and is incomplete. The sample shows roughly 400,000 clones, around nine tenths of them seen only once. This receptor was identified in a woman between 18 and 30 years old who had been exposed to COVID-19. Source material: PBMCs or T cells enriched from blood (not recorded which). V gene TRBV7-2 combines with J gene TRBJ2-7, with TRBD2 matching over 12 bases. CDR3 sequence (DNA): TGTGCCAGCAGCCAACCCCGACTAGCGGGAGACTCCGAGCAGTACTTC. Its translation: CASSQPRLAGDSEQYF. The full variable domain, rest sourced from reference TRBV7-2 and TRBJ2-7, is GAGVSQSPSNKVTEKGKDVELRCDPISGHTALYWYRQSLGQGLEFLIYFQGNSAPDKSGLPSDRFSAERTGGSVSTLTIQRTQQEDSAVYLCASSQPRLAGDSEQYFGPGTRLTVT.